This T cell receptor (beta chain) was profiled in a study of blood T cell repertoires in COVID-19. As for the study in general: Specimens from acute and convalescent COVID-19 originated in the United States, Italy and Spain.

Some clones are missing from TCRdb's copy, which holds only in-frame ones; the method was immunoSEQ multiplex PCR. The sample has around 20,000 clones, around nine tenths seen once. The sample taken for sequencing was peripheral blood. This sequence originates from a human donor with active COVID-19. The donor label of this sample is uncertain.

The CDR3 reads CATSGKAGVNLNEQFF. The CDR3 region has the DNA TGTGCCACCAGTGGAAAGGCGGGAGTGAACTTGAATGAGCAGTTCTTC. The chain is built from TRBV24-1 and TRBJ2-1, with 7 bases lining up with TRBD2. V gave up 5 bases and J gave up 7 bases; unmatched junction bases: 13. The CDR3 contains 16 residues. The germline CDR1 and CDR2 sequences are KGHDR and SFDVKD.